The 15 T cell receptor beta chains given below trace back to one sample, sequenced in a study of cytomegalovirus exposure and HLA in healthy donors. 13 Jbeta primers and 60 Vbeta primers were used for the PCR. The protocol was immunoSEQ multiplex PCR, while the TCRdb copy is restricted to in-frame clones and leaves out a portion. The sample lists 150,000 to 200,000 clones, about 70% occurring once. The sequencing input was PBMCs. These receptors were taken from a woman aged 18-35 years in good health and CMV-seropositive.

The J gene is TRBJ2-7, the V gene TRBV4-1; TRBD1 agrees at 11 bases. The ends lost 5 bases at V and 2 bases at J; junction bases unmatched: 8. The germline gives CDR1 MGHRA, CDR2 YSYEKL. The CDR3 runs to 16 residues. The CDR3 DNA reads TGCGCCAGCAGCAATACGGGACAGGGGGGGCCCTACGAGCAGTACTTC. Its protein is CASSNTGQGGPYEQYF.

This clone occurred once. This chain connects TRBV11-3 to TRBJ2-1, with 14 bases lining up with TRBD2. The V gene's germline CDR1 is SGHNT and CDR2 YENEEA. After removal of 5 bases from V and 2 bases from J, the junction contained 5 bases not matched to a gene. The CDR3 extends over 17 amino acids. The CDR3 DNA sequence: TGTGCCAGCAGCCCTGGGACTAGCGGGGGTACCTACAATGAGCAGTTCTTC. Its translation: CASSPGTSGGTYNEQFF.

This clone is medium-sized (0.01 to 0.1%) within its sample. The chain recombines TRBV19 with TRBJ2-1; 7 bases are a match to TRBD2. V dropped 7 bases and J dropped 6; count of bases not matched to a gene: 15. This CDR3 has 16 residues. CDR1 is LNHDA, CDR2 SQIVND, per germline (reference sequence). DNA of the CDR3: TGTGCCAGTACCCAGGGTTGGGGACTAACCGGCAATGAGCAGTTCTTC. Translated, it gives CASTQGWGLTGNEQFF.

This clone has just one count. The chain links TRBV7-3 to TRBJ1-1, with D perhaps TRBD1 (6 bases). V was shortened by 4 bases and J by 5 bases, with 14 bases between the two germline ends. CDR3 length: 14 amino acids. Germline V gene data show CDR1 as SGHTA and CDR2 as FQGTGA. The CDR3: CASSSDRFGTEAFF. The CDR3, as DNA: TGTGCCAGCAGCTCCGACAGGTTCGGGACTGAAGCTTTCTTT.

This chain uses TRBV11-3 with TRBJ2-7; 12 bases are shared with TRBD2. Losses at the gene ends were 4 bases for V and 5 bases for J; bases not matched to a gene: 6. Germline V gives CDR1 SGHNT, CDR2 YENEEA. The length of the CDR3 is 15 residues. CDR3 coding DNA: TGTGCCAGCAGCTCCGGGACTAGCGGGTTCAACGAGCAGTACTTC. It yields the protein CASSSGTSGFNEQYF.

This clone has only a few counts. The rearrangement links TRBV7-9 to TRBJ1-2; a weak D match, TRBD1 (5 bases). The CDR3 is made up of 16 amino acids. CDR1 is SEHNR, CDR2 FQNEAQ, per germline (reference sequence). V was pared by 3 bases and J by 4 bases, with 18 bases between. CDR3 amino acids: CASSFGAKQPFYGYTF. The DNA for the CDR3 is TGTGCCAGCAGCTTTGGGGCAAAGCAACCGTTCTATGGCTACACCTTC.

The V gene is TRBV28, the J gene TRBJ2-7; possible D gene TRBD1, 6 bases. Trimming took 6 bases from V and 3 from J, leaving 12 bases between them. There are 13 residues in the CDR3. Germline V gene data show CDR1 as MDHEN and CDR2 as SYDVKM. The CDR3 nucleotides are TGTGCCAGCAGCTCAGGGGTAGACTACGAGCAGTACTTC. Translating gives CASSSGVDYEQYF.

The chain couples TRBV30 to TRBJ2-1; tentatively, D is TRBD2 (5 bases). This CDR3 has 16 residues. Germline V gene sequence: CDR1 GTSNPN, CDR2 SVGIG (reference sequence). Between the trimmed V and J ends, which lost 3 bases and 4 bases, there was a span of 19 bases. The CDR3 sequence: CAWRSRAPPLYNEQFF. As DNA, the CDR3 is TGTGCCTGGAGATCGAGGGCGCCGCCCCTTTACAATGAGCAGTTCTTC.

This chain joins TRBV15 and TRBJ2-7, with D possibly TRBD1 on 6 matching bases. CDR1 LNHNV and CDR2 YYDKDF come from the germline V gene (reference sequence). The ends were cut back, 5 bases at V and 2 bases at J, with 16 bases in the middle. The CDR3 covers 15 residues. The CDR3 spells CATSFSPGQTYEQYF. Written as DNA, the CDR3 is TGTGCCACCAGCTTTAGTCCCGGACAGACCTACGAGCAGTACTTC.

The chain links TRBV29-1 to TRBJ2-7; tentative D call: TRBD1 (6 bases). This CDR3 region has 13 residues. Germline V gene sequence: CDR1 SQVTM, CDR2 ANQGSEA. Trimming took 5 bases from V and 3 from J, leaving 14 bases between them. This CDR3 is CSVQAGVVYEQYF. The CDR3 bases are TGCAGCGTTCAAGCAGGGGTGGTCTACGAGCAGTACTTC.

The chain joins TRBV7-9 to TRBJ2-1, with D possibly being TRBD1 (5 bases). Germline V CDR1 and CDR2: SEHNR, FQNEAQ (reference sequence). V was shortened by 2 bases and J by 5 bases, with 10 bases between the two germline ends. The CDR3 totals 14 residues. Here the CDR3 reads CASSLLGQHNEQFF. CDR3 nucleotides: TGTGCCAGCAGCTTACTGGGGCAGCACAATGAGCAGTTCTTC. The complete variable domain, with remaining parts taken from reference TRBV7-9 and TRBJ2-1, reads DTGVSQNPRHKITKRGQNVTFRCDPISEHNRLYWYRQTLGQGPEFLTYFQNEAQLEKSRLLSDRFSAERPKGSFSTLEIQRTEQGDSAMYLCASSLLGQHNEQFFGPGTRLTVL.

The chain recombines TRBV6-5 with TRBJ2-3; tentatively, D is TRBD1 (6 bases). The V and J ends lost 5 bases and 2 bases respectively, with 11 bases between them. The CDR3 loop spans 14 amino acids. Germline V CDR1 and CDR2: MNHEY, SVGAGI. DNA for the CDR3: TGTGCCAGCAGTCCTAGGACAGCCACAGATACGCAGTATTTT. This codes for CASSPRTATDTQYF.

This clone is a singleton in its sample. The CDR3 is CASSQTWDGSTQYF. CDR3 coding DNA: TGTGCCAGCAGCCAAACCTGGGACGGGAGTACGCAGTATTTT. This chain uses TRBV7-3 with TRBJ2-3, with D possibly matching TRBD2 (6 bases). The CDR3 runs to 14 residues. With 5 bases removed from V and 8 bases from J, the gap between germline ends came to 17 bases. Germline-derived CDR1 and CDR2 are SGHTA and FQGTGA.

The chain is built from TRBV20-1 and TRBJ2-1; no clear D. The CDR3 loop spans 11 amino acids. Germline V CDR1 and CDR2: DFQATT, SNEGSKA (reference sequence). V lost 3 bases and J lost 10, with 10 bases in between. CDR3 protein: CSASEVNEQFF. The CDR3 nucleotides are TGCAGTGCTAGCGAGGTTAACGAGCAGTTCTTC.

V is TRBV5-8 and J is TRBJ2-5; maybe TRBD1 (5 bases). V was trimmed by 0 bases and J by 5 bases, leaving 26 bases between them. CDR3 size: 19 residues. Germline CDR1 reads SGHTS; CDR2 reads YDEGEE. The CDR3, as DNA: TGTGCCAGCAGCTTGGGGGAAGAGGTCCTCGCAGGGTGGATGGAGACCCAGTACTTC. Translated, it gives CASSLGEEVLAGWMETQYF.